The rows below give T cell receptor beta chains drawn from one sample of a study of T-cell memory formation after mild COVID-19. TCRdb itself ran the 5' RACE reads through MiXCR, one entry per CDR3 protein. The sample holds about 110,000 distinct CDR3 sequences, roughly 19% seen once. Material for sequencing was PBMCs or a T cell subset sorted from them (not recorded which). The receptors derive from a man aged 18-30 years who had mild COVID-19 (a few samples of this study predate the infection). Cell type and time point are not known. CDR3s include the opening cysteine and the closing phenylalanine or tryptophan. Fields, in order: D gene, V gene, clone size, J gene, CDR3 DNA, CDR3 protein. The D gene is left open where the match is weak. A clone size is listed for some rows: how often the clone was seen (once, few, many), or a class if it is expanded.

d_call: NA; v_call: TRBV6-2/TRBV6-3; clone_size: many; j_call: TRBJ1-1; cdr3_nt: TGTGCCAGCAGTTATGGGCGGACGACTGAAGCTTTCTTT; cdr3_aa: CASSYGRTTEAFF
d_call: NA; v_call: TRBV7-9; clone_size: few; j_call: TRBJ2-3; cdr3_nt: TGTGCCAGCAGACCAGGGGCGAACTTGGGGACAGATACGCAGTATTTT; cdr3_aa: CASRPGANLGTDTQYF
d_call: NA; v_call: TRBV20-1; clone_size: NA; j_call: TRBJ2-2; cdr3_nt: TGCAGTGCTAGTCTAGCAGGGGCCAACACCGGGGAGCTGTTTTTT; cdr3_aa: CSASLAGANTGELFF
d_call: TRBD2; v_call: TRBV5-8; clone_size: NA; j_call: TRBJ2-3; cdr3_nt: TGTGCCAGCAGCTTGCGTGCGCTAGCGGTCACAGATACGCAGTATTTT; cdr3_aa: CASSLRALAVTDTQYF
d_call: NA; v_call: TRBV6-5; clone_size: NA; j_call: TRBJ1-5; cdr3_nt: TGTGCCAGCAGAAAACAGGGAGGAGGGGGTCAGCCCCAGCATTTT; cdr3_aa: CASRKQGGGGQPQHF
d_call: TRBD1; v_call: TRBV5-4; clone_size: NA; j_call: TRBJ2-7; cdr3_nt: TGTGCCAGCGAAAAGGGACAGGGGTTAGGCGAGCAGTACTTC; cdr3_aa: CASEKGQGLGEQYF
d_call: NA; v_call: TRBV12-3/TRBV12-4; clone_size: NA; j_call: TRBJ2-1; cdr3_nt: TGTGCCAGCAGTTTAGAGGTACGGCAGTTCTTC; cdr3_aa: CASSLEVRQFF
d_call: NA; v_call: TRBV29-1; clone_size: few; j_call: TRBJ2-3; cdr3_nt: TGCAGCGTTGCGGGACTCAGCACAGATACGCAGTATTTT; cdr3_aa: CSVAGLSTDTQYF
d_call: TRBD1; v_call: TRBV12-3/TRBV12-4; clone_size: few; j_call: TRBJ1-2; cdr3_nt: TGTGCCAGCAAGGCTGGCGGACAGGGGAGGGAAGGCTACACCTTC; cdr3_aa: CASKAGGQGREGYTF
d_call: TRBD2; v_call: TRBV5-1; clone_size: many; j_call: TRBJ2-7; cdr3_nt: TGCGCCAGCAGCCCAAGCGGGGAACCCTACGAGCAGTACTTC; cdr3_aa: CASSPSGEPYEQYF
d_call: NA; v_call: TRBV19; clone_size: few; j_call: TRBJ2-6; cdr3_nt: TGTGCCAGTAGTAAGGGACTCCCCTCTGGGGCCAACGTCCTGACTTTC; cdr3_aa: CASSKGLPSGANVLTF
d_call: NA; v_call: TRBV3-1; clone_size: NA; j_call: TRBJ2-7; cdr3_nt: TGTGCCAGCAGCCCCGGGGAGACTACTAATTCCTACGAGCAGTACTTC; cdr3_aa: CASSPGETTNSYEQYF
d_call: NA; v_call: TRBV20-1; clone_size: NA; j_call: TRBJ1-6; cdr3_nt: TGCAGTGCTAGACCCCGGAGGGCTAACTCACCCCTCCACTTT; cdr3_aa: CSARPRRANSPLHF
d_call: NA; v_call: TRBV2; clone_size: NA; j_call: TRBJ2-3; cdr3_nt: TGTGCCAGCAGTCCCTCTAGCACAGATACGCAGTATTTT; cdr3_aa: CASSPSSTDTQYF
d_call: NA; v_call: TRBV5-1; clone_size: NA; j_call: TRBJ2-5; cdr3_nt: TGCGCCAGCAGCTGGGGACGTAGCCTTGAGACCCAGTACTTC; cdr3_aa: CASSWGRSLETQYF
d_call: NA; v_call: TRBV6-5; clone_size: few; j_call: TRBJ1-1; cdr3_nt: TGTGCCAGCACCAAAGGGGGGGACACTGAAGCTTTCTTT; cdr3_aa: CASTKGGDTEAFF
d_call: TRBD2; v_call: TRBV7-3; clone_size: NA; j_call: TRBJ2-7; cdr3_nt: TGTGCCAGCAGCTTAACCGGCGGGGGGTCTTACGAGCAGTACTTC; cdr3_aa: CASSLTGGGSYEQYF
d_call: TRBD2; v_call: TRBV11-2; clone_size: many; j_call: TRBJ2-1; cdr3_nt: TGTGCCAGCAGCTCGCAAAAAGCGGGGACGACCTACAATGAGCAGTTCTTC; cdr3_aa: CASSSQKAGTTYNEQFF
d_call: TRBD1; v_call: TRBV4-1; clone_size: NA; j_call: TRBJ2-2; cdr3_nt: TGCGCCAGCAGCCCGGGGAACAGGGGGGTTACCGGGGAGCTGTTTTTT; cdr3_aa: CASSPGNRGVTGELFF
d_call: NA; v_call: TRBV7-2; clone_size: NA; j_call: TRBJ1-5; cdr3_nt: TGTGCCAGCAGCTCTTCGACAGGCGGTAATCAGCCCCAGCATTTT; cdr3_aa: CASSSSTGGNQPQHF
d_call: TRBD2; v_call: TRBV4-1; clone_size: NA; j_call: TRBJ2-5; cdr3_nt: TGCGCCAGCAGGCGGGGGGGCGGAGAGACCCAGTACTTC; cdr3_aa: CASRRGGGETQYF
d_call: NA; v_call: TRBV5-1; clone_size: NA; j_call: TRBJ1-5; cdr3_nt: TGCGCCAGCAGGGTGGGGGGTACTAGCAATCAGCCCCAGCATTTT; cdr3_aa: CASRVGGTSNQPQHF
d_call: NA; v_call: TRBV7-8; clone_size: many; j_call: TRBJ2-3; cdr3_nt: TGTGCCAGCAGCCAAAACGGGGGCCCAGATACGCAGTATTTT; cdr3_aa: CASSQNGGPDTQYF
d_call: TRBD1; v_call: TRBV5-5; clone_size: few; j_call: TRBJ2-5; cdr3_nt: TGTGCCAGCAGCACGGGACAGGGGAGCGCGGAGACCCAGTACTTC; cdr3_aa: CASSTGQGSAETQYF
d_call: NA; v_call: TRBV5-1; clone_size: NA; j_call: TRBJ1-1; cdr3_nt: TGCGCCAGTAAAAACAGGCGAGAGAACACTGAAGCTTTCTTT; cdr3_aa: CASKNRRENTEAFF
d_call: NA; v_call: TRBV7-9; clone_size: NA; j_call: TRBJ1-4; cdr3_nt: TGTGCCAGCAGCCGGGACGCCGGCGGGGAAAAACTGTTTTTT; cdr3_aa: CASSRDAGGEKLFF
d_call: NA; v_call: TRBV18; clone_size: many; j_call: TRBJ1-6; cdr3_nt: TGTGCCAGCTCTGTCAGGATGGAGGCTTGGAATTCACCCCTCCACTTT; cdr3_aa: CASSVRMEAWNSPLHF
d_call: TRBD1; v_call: TRBV6-6; clone_size: NA; j_call: TRBJ1-4; cdr3_nt: TGTGCCAGCAGGACAGGCGGGACAGACGAAATGAAAAATTTGGTTTTT; cdr3_aa: CASRTGGTDEMKNLVF
d_call: NA; v_call: TRBV6-5; clone_size: few; j_call: TRBJ1-2; cdr3_nt: TGTGCCAGCAGTTACCAGGACAGAAGGAATGGCTACACCTTC; cdr3_aa: CASSYQDRRNGYTF
d_call: NA; v_call: TRBV7-9; clone_size: few; j_call: TRBJ2-1; cdr3_nt: TGTGCCAGCAGCTTGGTAGGCGGACTCTCCTACAATGAGCAGTTCTTC; cdr3_aa: CASSLVGGLSYNEQFF
d_call: TRBD2; v_call: TRBV7-6; clone_size: few; j_call: TRBJ2-1; cdr3_nt: TGTGCCAGCAGCTTAGGGTCGGGGGGGTATGAGCAGTTCTTC; cdr3_aa: CASSLGSGGYEQFF
d_call: NA; v_call: TRBV12-3/TRBV12-4; clone_size: NA; j_call: TRBJ1-5; cdr3_nt: TGTGCCAGCAGTTTAAGGGTCGGATCCAATCAGCCCCAGCATTTT; cdr3_aa: CASSLRVGSNQPQHF
d_call: TRBD1; v_call: TRBV6-5; clone_size: NA; j_call: TRBJ1-2; cdr3_nt: TGTGCCAGCTCGACAGGGGGTGGCTACACCTTC; cdr3_aa: CASSTGGGYTF
d_call: TRBD2; v_call: TRBV7-2; clone_size: NA; j_call: TRBJ2-1; cdr3_nt: TGTGCCAGCACGGGGCGGGGGGTGAATGAGCAGTTCTTC; cdr3_aa: CASTGRGVNEQFF
d_call: NA; v_call: TRBV3-1; clone_size: NA; j_call: TRBJ1-2; cdr3_nt: TGTGCCAGCAGCCAAGAAGAACGTTACGGCAGGCGATACTATGGCTACACCTTC; cdr3_aa: CASSQEERYGRRYYGYTF
d_call: TRBD1; v_call: TRBV3-1; clone_size: few; j_call: TRBJ2-5; cdr3_nt: TGTGCCAGCAGCCAAGCACAGGGGCCGGAGACCCAGTACTTC; cdr3_aa: CASSQAQGPETQYF
d_call: NA; v_call: TRBV3-1; clone_size: few; j_call: TRBJ2-3; cdr3_nt: TGTGCCAGCAGCCAACTCACCACAGATACGCAGTATTTT; cdr3_aa: CASSQLTTDTQYF
d_call: NA; v_call: TRBV5-1; clone_size: many; j_call: TRBJ2-5; cdr3_nt: TGCGCCAGCAGCTTGTCTCACAGGCTCCAAGAGACCCAGTACTTC; cdr3_aa: CASSLSHRLQETQYF
d_call: NA; v_call: TRBV20-1; clone_size: few; j_call: TRBJ2-1; cdr3_nt: TGCAGTGCTAGATTGAGCGGCTATGAGCAGTTCTTC; cdr3_aa: CSARLSGYEQFF
d_call: NA; v_call: TRBV7-9; clone_size: many; j_call: TRBJ2-7; cdr3_nt: TGTGCCAGCAGTTGGACCCAGTCCTACGAGCAGTACTTC; cdr3_aa: CASSWTQSYEQYF
d_call: TRBD2; v_call: TRBV20-1; clone_size: few; j_call: TRBJ2-1; cdr3_nt: TGCAGTGCTACTGGACTAGCGGGGGGCGGGGAGCAGTTCTTC; cdr3_aa: CSATGLAGGGEQFF
d_call: TRBD1; v_call: TRBV12-3/TRBV12-4; clone_size: NA; j_call: TRBJ1-5; cdr3_nt: TGTGCCAGCAGAGGACAGGGGATGTATTCCCAGCATTTT; cdr3_aa: CASRGQGMYSQHF
d_call: NA; v_call: TRBV6-2/TRBV6-3; clone_size: NA; j_call: TRBJ2-5; cdr3_nt: TGTGCCAGCAGTCCGAACGTATACCAAGAGACCCAGTACTTC; cdr3_aa: CASSPNVYQETQYF
d_call: NA; v_call: TRBV5-1; clone_size: many; j_call: TRBJ2-7; cdr3_nt: TGCGCCAGCAGCTTGGTCAGCTCCTACGAGCAGTACTTC; cdr3_aa: CASSLVSSYEQYF
d_call: NA; v_call: TRBV20-1; clone_size: NA; j_call: TRBJ1-2; cdr3_nt: TGCAGTGCTAGTCTTCGGTCTGGCTACACCTTC; cdr3_aa: CSASLRSGYTF
d_call: NA; v_call: TRBV11-1; clone_size: few; j_call: TRBJ2-1; cdr3_nt: TGTGCCAGCAGCTTCGATAGGAGATTCGGAGGATACGAGCAGTTCTTC; cdr3_aa: CASSFDRRFGGYEQFF
d_call: TRBD1; v_call: TRBV7-8; clone_size: NA; j_call: TRBJ2-3; cdr3_nt: TGTGCCAGCAGCGGGGACAGGGGTAGCACAGATACGCAGTATTTT; cdr3_aa: CASSGDRGSTDTQYF
d_call: NA; v_call: TRBV5-1; clone_size: NA; j_call: TRBJ2-4; cdr3_nt: TGCGCCAGCAGCTCAGGGCAGGTCAAAAACATTCAGTACTTC; cdr3_aa: CASSSGQVKNIQYF
d_call: TRBD2; v_call: TRBV6-5; clone_size: few; j_call: TRBJ2-5; cdr3_nt: TGTGCCAGCAGTCCCGGGGGGGTGGAGACCCAGTACTTC; cdr3_aa: CASSPGGVETQYF
d_call: NA; v_call: TRBV20-1; clone_size: NA; j_call: TRBJ1-1; cdr3_nt: TGCAGTGCCGGCCCGCCGGGGCGGACGAACACTGAAGCTTTCTTT; cdr3_aa: CSAGPPGRTNTEAFF
d_call: NA; v_call: TRBV6-2/TRBV6-3; clone_size: few; j_call: TRBJ2-5; cdr3_nt: TGTGCCAGCAGTTACTCGAAGCGGACCCAGTACTTC; cdr3_aa: CASSYSKRTQYF
d_call: NA; v_call: TRBV5-1; clone_size: NA; j_call: TRBJ1-2; cdr3_nt: TGCGCCAGCAGCCCCTCAGGGCCCGGCGGGAACTATGGCTACACCTTC; cdr3_aa: CASSPSGPGGNYGYTF
d_call: NA; v_call: TRBV6-5; clone_size: few; j_call: TRBJ2-3; cdr3_nt: TGTGCCAGCAGCCTAAGGTCGGGGCGCGGGGTCGGAGATACGCAGTATTTT; cdr3_aa: CASSLRSGRGVGDTQYF
d_call: NA; v_call: TRBV7-8; clone_size: few; j_call: TRBJ2-7; cdr3_nt: TGTGCCAGCAGCAACCGGGCCCCCTACGAGCAGTACTTC; cdr3_aa: CASSNRAPYEQYF
d_call: NA; v_call: TRBV10-3; clone_size: few; j_call: TRBJ2-7; cdr3_nt: TGTGCCATCCGTGCGGATGAATACGAGCAGTACTTC; cdr3_aa: CAIRADEYEQYF
d_call: NA; v_call: TRBV21-1; clone_size: NA; j_call: TRBJ1-2; cdr3_nt: TGTGCCAGCAGCAAAGAGAAGAGGATGGGGCACTATGGCTACACCTTC; cdr3_aa: CASSKEKRMGHYGYTF